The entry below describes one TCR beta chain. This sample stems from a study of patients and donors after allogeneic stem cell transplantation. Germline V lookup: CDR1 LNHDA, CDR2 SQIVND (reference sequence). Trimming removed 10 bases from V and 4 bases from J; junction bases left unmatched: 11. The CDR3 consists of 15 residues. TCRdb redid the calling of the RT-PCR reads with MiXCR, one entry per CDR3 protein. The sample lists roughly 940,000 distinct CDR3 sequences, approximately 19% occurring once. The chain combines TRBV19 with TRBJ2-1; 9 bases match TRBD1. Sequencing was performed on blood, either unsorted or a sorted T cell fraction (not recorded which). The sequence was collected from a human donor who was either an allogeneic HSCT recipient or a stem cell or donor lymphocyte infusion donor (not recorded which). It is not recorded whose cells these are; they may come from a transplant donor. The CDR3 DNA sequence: TGTGCCACTAACTCCGGGACAGGGACGTACAATGAGCAGTTCTTC. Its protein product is CATNSGTGTYNEQFF.